One sample yielded the 3 T cell receptor beta chains listed below, sequenced in a study of shared clonotypes between healthy human individuals. Assay: immunoSEQ multiplex PCR; the TCRdb copy retains only in-frame clones and omits some. In the table there are 2.3 million or so clones, 85% to 95% of which are singletons. The material sequenced was naive CD4+ T cells from PBMCs. Subset here: CD45RA+ positively selected. The source is a young man in good health. Some clones in this sample may be carry-over from other donors' samples.

With respect to this clone: Other DNA sequences in the sample encode the same CDR3. The gene calls are TRBV28 and TRBJ1-2; D might be TRBD1 (6 bases). V dropped 3 bases and J dropped 4 bases, with 9 bases sitting between them. Germline values: CDR1 MDHEN, CDR2 SYDVKM. The CDR3 is made up of 13 amino acids. Here the CDR3 reads CASSLGTSYGYTF. CDR3 nucleotide sequence: TGTGCCAGCAGTTTGGGGACATCCTATGGCTACACCTTC.

In the case of this clone: Other DNA variants within this sample encode the same CDR3. The V and J genes are TRBV28 and TRBJ2-7, with 10 bases matching TRBD1. Germline CDR1 MDHEN, CDR2 SYDVKM. V was pared by 6 bases and J by 2 bases, with 7 bases of the junction left unmatched. The CDR3 spans 15 residues. The CDR3 reads CASSPPGTGAYEQYF. The CDR3 region has the DNA TGTGCCAGCAGCCCTCCCGGGACAGGGGCCTACGAGCAGTACTTC.

The chain combines TRBV19 with TRBJ2-1; D gene unclear. V was cut by 6 bases and J by 3 bases, with 6 bases left in between. Germline V CDR1 and CDR2: LNHDA, SQIVND (reference sequence). CDR3 length: 12 residues. CDR3 region: CASSPRYNEQFF. As DNA, the CDR3 is TGTGCCAGTAGCCCCCGCTACAATGAGCAGTTCTTC. Complete variable domain (other parts from reference TRBV19 and TRBJ2-1): DGGITQSPKYLFRKEGQNVTLSCEQNLNHDAMYWYRQDPGQGLRLIYYSQIVNDFQKGDIAEGYSVSREKKESFPLTVTSAQKNPTAFYLCASSPRYNEQFFGPGTRLTVL.